Below, 4 T cell receptor beta chains from the same sample are listed, as sequenced in a study of CD8+CD57+ T cells in acquired aplastic anemia. The authors sequenced patients whose flow cytometry had shown CD8+CD57+ cell expansion. The template for TCR beta VDJ and CDR3 sequence profiling was genomic DNA. MiXCR, applied by TCRdb to the reads, yields one record per CDR3 protein. Here the sample spans approximately 180,000 distinct CDR3 sequences, over 40% being singletons. The sequencing input was sorted CD4+, CD8+, or CD8+CD57+ T cells (not recorded which) from PBMCs. The receptors stem from a human donor with aplastic anemia.

The rearrangement uses TRBV5-1 and TRBJ2-7, with D tentatively TRBD2 (6 bases). V lost 3 bases and J 2 bases, leaving 18 bases between the germline ends. Germline V lookup: CDR1 SGHRS, CDR2 YFSETQ. This CDR3 has 16 amino acids. In DNA form, the CDR3 reads TGCGCCAGCAGCTCTCCCCCGGGGTGGAGGGCCTACGAGCAGTACTTC. Protein product: CASSSPPGWRAYEQYF.

In this sample, this clonotype turned up many times. The rearrangement links TRBV7-2 to TRBJ2-3; D may be TRBD1 or TRBD2 (6 bases each). The CDR3 contains 16 residues. Germline values: CDR1 SGHTA, CDR2 FQGNSA. V lost 5 bases, J lost 4 bases, and 19 bases lay in between. As DNA, the CDR3 is TGTGCCAGCAGCCTACAGGGAGGTCGTAGATCAGATACGCAGTATTTT. It yields the protein CASSLQGGRRSDTQYF.

The sample holds one count of this clonotype. The chain links TRBV11-2 to TRBJ1-1; no clear D gene. This CDR3 has 10 residues. The germline V gene encodes CDR1 SGHAT and CDR2 FQNNGV. V lost 1 base and J lost 11, with 5 bases in between. CDR3 nucleotide sequence: TGTGCCAGCAGCTTAGGGGATGCTTTCTTT. Residues: CASSLGDAFF. Full variable domain (missing parts from reference TRBV11-2 and TRBJ1-1): EAGVAQSPRYKIIEKRQSVAFWCNPISGHATLYWYQQILGQGPKLLIQFQNNGVVDDSQLPKDRFSAERLKGVDSTLKIQPAKLEDSAVYLCASSLGDAFFGQGTRLTVV.

To note about this clonotype: A much larger clone differs from this one at a single base, so this may be a read error. This chain links TRBV5-6 with TRBJ2-1, with 7 bases lining up with TRBD1. Per germline, CDR1 SGHDT and CDR2 YYEEEE. The CDR3 has 12 amino acids. The CDR3 coding sequence is TGTGCCAGCAGCTTGAAGTCGGGACAGTGCCTCTTC. As protein: CASSLKSGQCLF. Combining the CDR3 with reference TRBV5-6 and TRBJ2-1 gives the whole variable domain DAGVTQSPTHLIKTRGQQVTLRCSPKSGHDTVSWYQQALGQGPQFIFQYYEEEERQRGNFPDRFSGHQFPNYSSELNVNALLLGDSALYLCASSLKSGQCLFGPGTRLTVL.